What follows are 2 T cell receptor beta chains derived from one specimen sequenced in a study of control samples from healthy donors and cancer patients (dated by TCRdb to 2020 to 2021). The method was the immunoSEQ multiplex PCR assay. TCRdb obtained this table from immuneACCESS and retained in-frame rearrangements with V and J assigned. These tables miss some clones; where compared with another copy, unresolved V genes account for less than half of the shortfall, and the remainder is unexplained. The sample profile shows 70,000 to 85,000 clones; 90% to 95% of them were found once. The ten biggest clones cover around 17% of the sample. The sample taken for sequencing was blood. The receptors stem from a man aged 50 to 59 in good health.

This clone appeared a single time. The chain is built from TRBV7-9 and TRBJ1-5; D remains unclear. This CDR3 contains 13 residues. Germline CDR1 reads SEHNR; CDR2 reads FQNEAQ (reference sequence). V lost 5 bases and J 7 bases, leaving 12 bases between the germline ends. The CDR3 loop reads CASSPQVGQPQHF. CDR3 nucleotides: TGTGCCAGCAGCCCTCAGGTTGGGCAGCCCCAGCATTTT.

The chain carries TRBV2 and TRBJ2-3; 10 positions match TRBD2. The CDR3 has 13 residues. The V segment lost 5 bases and the J segment 6 bases; nucleotides outside the gene matches: 2. CDR1 and CDR2 (germline): SNHLY, FYNNEI. CDR3 region: CASSWTSGDTQYF. DNA of the CDR3: TGTGCCAGCAGTTGGACTAGCGGCGATACGCAGTATTTT.